The rows below give T cell receptor beta chains drawn from one sample of a study of identical twins. TCRdb recomputed calls from the 5' RACE reads with MiXCR, one row per CDR3 protein. The table lists around 280,000 distinct CDR3 sequences, around 8.8% of them singletons. This sample also belongs to another study, concerning yellow fever vaccine responses in identical twins.

The sample was memory (CD45RO+) T cells sorted from blood. The receptors derive from a young woman in good health. Each CDR3 is given with its conserved first and last residue. Fields, in order: clone size, D gene, V gene, J gene, CDR3 length, CDR3 protein, CDR3 DNA. The D gene is left open where the match is weak. Clone size is not always given. Where it is, it says once, few, many or a class for expanded clones.

>-|TRBD1|TRBV6-4|TRBJ2-4|17
CASSARTGGVSKNIQYF
TGTGCCAGCAGTGCCCGGACAGGGGGGGTTTCCAAAAACATTCAGTACTTC
>many|TRBD1|TRBV27|TRBJ1-1|15
CASSPYGQGVTEAFF
TGTGCCAGCAGTCCCTACGGACAGGGAGTCACTGAAGCTTTCTTT
>-|TRBD2|TRBV28|TRBJ2-7|16
CASSYPGLAGAYEQYF
TGTGCCAGCAGTTACCCGGGACTAGCGGGAGCCTACGAGCAGTACTTC
>-|-|TRBV6-5|TRBJ2-5|11
CASSSNRVQYF
TGTGCCAGCAGTTCCAACAGGGTCCAGTACTTC
>few|TRBD1|TRBV20-1|TRBJ2-3|14
CSARDGTGGRTQYF
TGCAGTGCTAGAGACGGGACAGGCGGGCGTACGCAGTATTTT
>-|TRBD1|TRBV29-1|TRBJ1-4|14
CSVGTGGVSEKLFF
TGCAGCGTTGGGACAGGGGGCGTTTCTGAAAAACTGTTTTTT
>many|TRBD2|TRBV5-1|TRBJ2-1|15
CASSVSVRESNEQFF
TGCGCCAGCAGCGTTTCCGTGCGGGAGTCAAATGAGCAGTTCTTC
>few|-|TRBV24-1|TRBJ2-2|17
CATSDTPPTRSFGELFF
TGTGCCACCAGTGATACCCCCCCTACTAGGAGCTTCGGGGAGCTGTTTTTT
>few|-|TRBV20-1|TRBJ2-5|14
CSATNPTSRETQYF
TGCAGTGCTACGAATCCGACAAGCCGGGAGACCCAGTACTTC
>few|-|TRBV10-3|TRBJ1-1|12
CAISETRDEAFF
TGTGCCATCAGTGAGACCAGGGATGAAGCTTTCTTT
>-|TRBD2|TRBV27|TRBJ2-7|16
CASSTHGTSGSYEQYF
TGTGCCAGCAGCACCCACGGGACTAGCGGGAGCTACGAGCAGTACTTC
>many|-|TRBV12-3/TRBV12-4|TRBJ2-7|13
CASSFPPGREQYF
TGTGCCAGCAGTTTTCCCCCGGGGCGGGAGCAGTACTTC
>many|-|TRBV5-1|TRBJ1-5|15
CASSQGLNIGEPQHF
TGCGCCAGCAGCCAGGGCTTAAACATAGGCGAGCCCCAGCATTTT
>few|TRBD2|TRBV12-3/TRBV12-4|TRBJ2-1|15
CASSFLAGGIGEQFF
TGTGCCAGCAGTTTTCTAGCGGGAGGTATAGGTGAGCAGTTCTTC
>-|TRBD1|TRBV20-1|TRBJ1-6|16
CSARARQGGGPSPLHF
TGCAGTGCTAGGGCCCGACAGGGAGGGGGCCCTTCACCCCTCCACTTT
>few|-|TRBV6-1|TRBJ1-5|15
CASSGTAQGNQPQHF
TGTGCCAGCAGTGGGACGGCACAAGGGAATCAGCCCCAGCATTTT
>few|-|TRBV20-1|TRBJ2-3|13
CTCGDSLTDTQYF
TGCACCTGCGGGGACAGCCTCACAGATACGCAGTATTTT
>many|TRBD1|TRBV5-5|TRBJ2-5|17
CASSSPIETGGSETQYF
TGTGCCAGCAGCTCACCAATCGAGACAGGGGGAAGTGAGACCCAGTACTTC
>-|-|TRBV11-3|TRBJ2-1|15
CASSLFLDNSNEQFF
TGTGCCAGCAGCCTCTTTCTTGATAATTCCAATGAGCAGTTCTTC
>few|-|TRBV2|TRBJ2-1|14
CASSDRESYNEQFF
TGTGCCAGCAGTGATCGGGAGAGTTACAATGAGCAGTTCTTC
>few|-|TRBV20-1|TRBJ2-5|13
CSARRPAQETQYF
TGCAGTGCCCGAAGACCCGCCCAAGAGACCCAGTACTTC
>many|-|TRBV5-1|TRBJ1-1|14
CASSLAGGTTEAFF
TGCGCCAGCAGCTTGGCCGGGGGGACCACTGAAGCTTTCTTT
>few|-|TRBV27|TRBJ1-1|15
CASSFSQTSNTEAFF
TGTGCCAGCAGTTTCTCGCAGACCTCGAACACTGAAGCTTTCTTT
>many|TRBD1|TRBV27|TRBJ2-2|15
CASSPTGGDTGELFF
TGTGCCAGCAGTCCTACAGGGGGCGACACCGGGGAGCTGTTTTTT
>many|TRBD1|TRBV7-9|TRBJ2-5|17
CASSLNPWTGTQETQYF
TGTGCCAGCAGCTTAAATCCATGGACAGGTACCCAAGAGACCCAGTACTTC
>few|TRBD1|TRBV11-2|TRBJ1-1|15
CASSPVTGGITEAFF
TGTGCCAGCAGCCCAGTGACAGGGGGGATTACTGAAGCTTTCTTT
>many|-|TRBV20-1|TRBJ2-3|14
CSARATGMGDTQYF
TGCAGTGCTAGAGCTACAGGGATGGGAGATACGCAGTATTTT
>many|-|TRBV25-1|TRBJ2-1|14
CASSEWQRYNEQFF
TGTGCCAGCAGTGAATGGCAGCGGTACAATGAGCAGTTCTTC
>many|TRBD2|TRBV5-6|TRBJ2-1|16
CASSLGGLTNRNEQFF
TGTGCCAGCAGCTTGGGGGGACTAACGAATCGGAATGAGCAGTTCTTC
>few|-|TRBV5-1|TRBJ1-4|14
CASSPNRVGEKLFF
TGCGCCAGCAGCCCCAACAGGGTTGGAGAAAAACTGTTTTTT
>many|TRBD1|TRBV28|TRBJ2-2|17
CASSSSPGTGVPGELFF
TGTGCCAGCAGTTCCTCACCCGGGACAGGGGTTCCCGGGGAGCTGTTTTTT
>few|-|TRBV2|TRBJ2-2|17
CASNRLTKLGTTGELFF
TGTGCCAGCAACCGATTAACAAAACTAGGGACCACCGGGGAGCTGTTTTTT
>many|-|TRBV5-6|TRBJ2-5|17
CASSLETSQGTQETQYF
TGTGCCAGCAGCTTGGAGACATCTCAAGGCACCCAAGAGACCCAGTACTTC
>many|TRBD1|TRBV7-8|TRBJ1-5|16
CASSSKTGSSNQPQHF
TGTGCCAGCAGCTCAAAGACAGGGTCCAGCAATCAGCCCCAGCATTTT
>-|TRBD1|TRBV27|TRBJ1-5|16
CASSLGAGGGNQPQHF
TGTGCCAGCAGTTTGGGGGCAGGGGGCGGTAATCAGCCCCAGCATTTT
>-|-|TRBV10-3|TRBJ1-2|14
CAITPAPGDYGYTF
TGTGCCATCACCCCGGCTCCAGGGGACTATGGCTACACCTTC
>many|-|TRBV23-1|TRBJ2-4|18
CASSHPVYGGQGKNIQYF
TGCGCCAGCAGTCACCCCGTGTACGGGGGCCAAGGCAAAAACATTCAGTACTTC
>many|TRBD2|TRBV9|TRBJ2-3|15
CASSVASSGRDTQYF
TGTGCCAGCAGCGTAGCATCTAGCGGGAGAGATACGCAGTATTTT
>many|TRBD2|TRBV29-1|TRBJ2-5|14
CSVGAGVSKETQYF
TGCAGCGTTGGAGCGGGGGTTTCCAAAGAGACCCAGTACTTC
>once|-|TRBV4-1|TRBJ2-5|15
CASSQEGSGPGTQYF
TGCGCCAGCAGCCAAGAAGGGAGCGGCCCGGGGACCCAGTACTTC
>few|TRBD1|TRBV28|TRBJ1-2|14
CASSRRTGAGSYTF
TGTGCCAGCAGTAGAAGGACAGGGGCGGGTAGCTACACCTTC
>-|-|TRBV7-8|TRBJ1-1|14
CASSLSRDNTEAFF
TGTGCCAGCAGCTTAAGTAGGGACAACACTGAAGCTTTCTTT
>-|TRBD1|TRBV5-1|TRBJ2-7|18
CASSGLEDRGVLSYEQYF
TGCGCCAGCAGCGGACTCGAGGACAGGGGTGTCCTCTCCTACGAGCAGTACTTC
>few|-|TRBV28|TRBJ2-6|14
CASNGAPAANVLTF
TGTGCCAGCAACGGGGCCCCTGCGGCTAACGTCCTGACTTTC
>many|TRBD2|TRBV20-1|TRBJ2-7|15
CSARDGGLADYEQYF
TGCAGTGCTAGAGATGGAGGACTAGCGGACTACGAGCAGTACTTC
>-|-|TRBV18|TRBJ1-1|14
CASSPGAGNTEAFF
TGTGCCAGCTCACCAGGGGCAGGGAACACTGAAGCTTTCTTT
>many|TRBD1|TRBV20-1|TRBJ2-7|14
CSARDPDREYEQYF
TGCAGTGCTAGAGATCCGGACAGGGAGTACGAGCAGTACTTC
>few|-|TRBV28|TRBJ1-2|12
CASSLRDGGYTF
TGTGCCAGCAGTTTAAGGGATGGCGGCTACACCTTC
>many|-|TRBV15|TRBJ2-2|16
CATSRDLGGPTGELFF
TGTGCCACCAGCAGAGATCTGGGCGGACCCACCGGGGAGCTGTTTTTT